This TCR beta chain was captured in a study of T cells after yellow fever vaccination. Study summary: It was SMART-Seq v4 Ultra Low Input that prepared the fractions with low cell numbers. Regarding the study as a whole: Booster samples showed a return of most primary-vaccination clones (around 95% CD4, approximately 88% CD8).

On this clonotype: Its antigen remains unknown.

CDR1 and CDR2 from the germline V gene are DFQATT and SNEGSKA (reference sequence). The CDR3 totals 14 residues. V was trimmed by 6 bases and J by 6 bases, leaving 18 bases between them. A single record per CDR3 protein comes from TCRdb applying MiXCR to the 5' RACE reads. Seen here are hundreds of thousands of distinct CDR3 sequences, approximately 10% observed once, and the top ten hold about 3.7%. The sequencing here drew on CD4+ T cells sorted from PBMCs, taken 5 days after the yellow fever booster vaccination. The TCR originated in a man aged 18 to 35 who received the YFV17D yellow fever vaccine. The chain has TRBV20-1 and TRBJ2-1, with D possibly called TRBD1 or TRBD2 (5 bases each). CDR3 coding DNA: TGCAGTGCCACGGGCCTTCCAGGGAGCAATGAGCAGTTCTTC. Amino acids: CSATGLPGSNEQFF.